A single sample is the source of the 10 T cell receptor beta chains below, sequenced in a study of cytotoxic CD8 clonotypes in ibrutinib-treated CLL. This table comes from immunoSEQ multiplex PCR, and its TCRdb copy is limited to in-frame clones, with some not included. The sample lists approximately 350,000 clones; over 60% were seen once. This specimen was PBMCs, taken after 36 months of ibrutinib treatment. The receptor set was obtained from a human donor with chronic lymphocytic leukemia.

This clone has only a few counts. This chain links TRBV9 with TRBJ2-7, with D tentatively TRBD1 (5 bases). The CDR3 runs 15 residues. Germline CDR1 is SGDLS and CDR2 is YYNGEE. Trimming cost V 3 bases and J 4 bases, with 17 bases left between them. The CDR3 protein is CASSAGHRTTYEQYF. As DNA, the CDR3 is TGTGCCAGCAGCGCCGGACACCGAACAACATACGAGCAGTACTTC.

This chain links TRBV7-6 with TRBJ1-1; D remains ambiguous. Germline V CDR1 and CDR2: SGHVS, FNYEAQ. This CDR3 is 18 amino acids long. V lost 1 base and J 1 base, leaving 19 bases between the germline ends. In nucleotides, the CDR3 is TGTGCCAGCAGCTTAGGACCTACGTTAAGGCGACGGAACACTGAAGCTTTCTTT. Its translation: CASSLGPTLRRRNTEAFF.

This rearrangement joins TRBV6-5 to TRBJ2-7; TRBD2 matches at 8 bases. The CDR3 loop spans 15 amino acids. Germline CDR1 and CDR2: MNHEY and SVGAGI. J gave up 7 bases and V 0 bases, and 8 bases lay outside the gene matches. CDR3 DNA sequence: TGTGCCAGCAGTTACTCAACGGGAGGGCCGTTGGAGCAGTACTTC. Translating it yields CASSYSTGGPLEQYF.

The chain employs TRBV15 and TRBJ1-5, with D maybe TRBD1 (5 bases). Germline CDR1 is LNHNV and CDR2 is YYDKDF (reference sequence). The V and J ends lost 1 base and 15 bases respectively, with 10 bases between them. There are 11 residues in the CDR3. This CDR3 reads CATSRAPGRHF. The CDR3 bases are TGTGCCACCAGCAGAGCACCGGGACGGCATTTT.

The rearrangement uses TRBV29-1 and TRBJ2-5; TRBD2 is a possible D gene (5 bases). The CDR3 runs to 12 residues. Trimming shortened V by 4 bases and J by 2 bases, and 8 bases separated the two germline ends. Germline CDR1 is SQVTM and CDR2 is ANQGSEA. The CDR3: CSVARAQETQYF. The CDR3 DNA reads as TGCAGCGTTGCGCGGGCACAAGAGACCCAGTACTTC.

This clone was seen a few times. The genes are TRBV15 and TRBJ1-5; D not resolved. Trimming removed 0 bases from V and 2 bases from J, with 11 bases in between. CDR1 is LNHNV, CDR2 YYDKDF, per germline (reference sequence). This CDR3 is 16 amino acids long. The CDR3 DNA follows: TGTGCCACCAGCAGAGACGGGAGGCCTGGCAATCAGCCCCAGCATTTT. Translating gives CATSRDGRPGNQPQHF. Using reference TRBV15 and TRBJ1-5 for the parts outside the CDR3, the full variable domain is DAMVIQNPRYQVTQFGKPVTLSCSQTLNHNVMYWYQQKSSQAPKLLFHYYDKDFNNEADTPDNFQSRRPNTSFCFLDIRSPGLGDTAMYLCATSRDGRPGNQPQHFGDGTRLSIL.

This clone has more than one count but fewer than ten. The CDR3 sequence is CASSPVRARETQYF. CDR3 DNA sequence: TGTGCCAGCAGCCCGGTCAGGGCGCGAGAGACCCAGTACTTC. The chain links TRBV7-8 to TRBJ2-5, with a weak D call TRBD1 (5 bases). Germline loops: CDR1 SGHVS, CDR2 FQNEAQ. The CDR3 has 14 amino acids. V gave up 5 bases and J gave up 4 bases, with 14 bases separating them.

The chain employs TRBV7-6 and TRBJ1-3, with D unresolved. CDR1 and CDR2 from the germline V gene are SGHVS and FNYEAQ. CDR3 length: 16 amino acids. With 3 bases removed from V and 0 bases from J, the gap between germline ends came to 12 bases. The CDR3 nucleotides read TGTGCCAGCAGCTTGGCAAGGGCGAGCTCTGGAAACACCATATATTTT. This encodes CASSLARASSGNTIYF.

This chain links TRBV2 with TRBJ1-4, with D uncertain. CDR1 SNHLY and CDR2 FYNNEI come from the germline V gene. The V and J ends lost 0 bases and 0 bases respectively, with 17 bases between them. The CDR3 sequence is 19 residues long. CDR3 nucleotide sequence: TGTGCCAGCAGTGAAGCGGTCCGGGGTTGGGGAGCAACTAATGAAAAACTGTTTTTT. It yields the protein CASSEAVRGWGATNEKLFF. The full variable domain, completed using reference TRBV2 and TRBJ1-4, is EPEVTQTPSHQVTQMGQEVILRCVPISNHLYFYWYRQILGQKVEFLVSFYNNEISEKSEIFDDQFSVERPDGSNFTLKIRSTKLEDSAMYFCASSEAVRGWGATNEKLFFGSGTQLSVL.

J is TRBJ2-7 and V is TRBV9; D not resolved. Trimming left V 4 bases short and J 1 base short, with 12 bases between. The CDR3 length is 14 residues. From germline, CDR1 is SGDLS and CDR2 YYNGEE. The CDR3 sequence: CASSPGGISYEQYF. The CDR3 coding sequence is TGTGCCAGCAGCCCCGGTGGGATATCCTACGAGCAGTACTTC.